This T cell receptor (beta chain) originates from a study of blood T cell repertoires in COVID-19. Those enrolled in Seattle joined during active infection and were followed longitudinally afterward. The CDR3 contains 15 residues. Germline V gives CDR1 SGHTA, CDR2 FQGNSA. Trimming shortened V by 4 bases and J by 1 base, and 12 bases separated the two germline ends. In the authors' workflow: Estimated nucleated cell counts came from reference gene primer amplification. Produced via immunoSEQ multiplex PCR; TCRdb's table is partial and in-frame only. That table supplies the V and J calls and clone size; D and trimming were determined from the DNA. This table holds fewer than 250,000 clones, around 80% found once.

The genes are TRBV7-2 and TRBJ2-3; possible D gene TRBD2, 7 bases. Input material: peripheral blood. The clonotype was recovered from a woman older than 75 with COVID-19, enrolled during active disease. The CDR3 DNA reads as TGTGCCAGCAGCTCCCTAGGGGGGGGCACAGATACGCAGTATTTT. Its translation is CASSSLGGGTDTQYF. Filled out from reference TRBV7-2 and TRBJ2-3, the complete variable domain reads GAGVSQSPSNKVTEKGKDVELRCDPISGHTALYWYRQSLGQGLEFLIYFQGNSAPDKSGLPSDRFSAERTGGSVSTLTIQRTQQEDSAVYLCASSSLGGGTDTQYFGPGTRLTVL.